The 4 T cell receptor beta chains below were found in one sample sequenced in a study of identical twins' blood T cells. TCRdb reprocessed the 5' RACE reads via MiXCR and lists one record per CDR3 protein. The top ten clones hold about 6.1% of a sample with 300,000 to 450,000 distinct CDR3 sequences, over 25% of them seen once. Specimen: PBMCs. The source of these receptors is a woman between 18 and 55 years old in good health.

The chain uses TRBV6-4 and TRBJ2-3; 7 positions match TRBD1. Germline V gives CDR1 MRHNA, CDR2 SNTAGT. V dropped 6 bases and J dropped 2; count of bases not matched to a gene: 8. The CDR3 totals 15 residues. This CDR3 is CASSQQGLTTDTQYF. DNA of the CDR3: TGTGCCAGCAGCCAACAGGGGCTCACCACAGATACGCAGTATTTT.

This clonotype has a count of ten or more. Its ends do not fully match the called genes, so a read error is possible. The chain carries TRBV11-2 and TRBJ1-5; D is possibly TRBD1 (6 bases). The CDR3 runs to 13 residues. Looked up from germline, CDR1 is SGHAT and CDR2 is FQNNGV. The DNA of the CDR3 is TGCGCCAGCAGCCTTACAGGGAACCAGCCCCAGCATTTT. This sequence encodes CASSLTGNQPQHF.

This rearrangement joins TRBV9 to TRBJ1-2; possibly TRBD1 for D (5 bases). V dropped 4 bases and J dropped 1 base, with 14 bases sitting between them. This CDR3 comprises 15 residues. CDR1 and CDR2 from the germline V gene are SGDLS and YYNGEE. CDR3 in amino acids: CASSPLFDSNYGYTF. CDR3 nucleotides: TGTGCCAGCAGCCCTCTTTTCGACAGTAACTATGGCTACACCTTC.

This clonotype was seen a few times. The rearrangement links TRBV5-1 to TRBJ1-3; unclear D gene. The CDR3 runs 14 residues. Germline loops: CDR1 SGHRS, CDR2 YFSETQ. V was cut by 0 bases and J by 0 bases, with 4 bases left in between. In DNA form, the CDR3 reads TGCGCCAGCAGCTTGGCCATCTCTGGAAACACCATATATTTT. Its protein is CASSLAISGNTIYF.